Detailed here is one T cell receptor beta chain. Its antigen is currently unknown. A much bigger clone sits one base away, suggesting this may be a read error. Germline V gene lookup returns CDR1 MNHEY and CDR2 SVGAGI. There are 13 residues in the CDR3. Trimming took off 8 bases at V and 3 bases at J, with 12 bases between the two ends. Overall study results and limits: In terms of TCR gene usage, tumor memory CD4+ T cells clustered together with blood and lymph node memory CD4+ cells, as well as with lymph node naive CD4+ cells. Whole repertoires were not studied in the larger cohort, only one V-J beta rearrangement. Tumor-infiltrating Treg TCR alpha and beta sequences overlapped most with tumor naive CD4+ T cells, then blood naive.

Cells sorted as Tregs were CD4+, CD25+ and CD127-/low. Full-length variable regions came from constant-region reverse primers plus semi-nested Nested Universal Primer A PCR. TCRdb redid the calling of the 5' RACE reads with MiXCR, one entry per CDR3 protein. The sample carries fewer than 13,000 distinct CDR3 sequences, about a sixth recorded once. Material for sequencing was Tregs sorted from a lymph node. This chain links TRBV6-5 with TRBJ2-3; D may be TRBD1 or TRBD2 (5 bases each). The clonotype was recovered from a female donor with breast cancer. The CDR3 protein is CASGWDPTDTQYF. The DNA of the CDR3 is TGTGCCAGCGGCTGGGACCCAACAGATACGCAGTATTTT.